The rows below give T cell receptor beta chains drawn from one sample of a study of cytomegalovirus exposure and HLA in healthy donors. Sequenced by immunoSEQ multiplex PCR; TCRdb stores in-frame clones only, minus some. This sample has 150,000 to 200,000 clones, with approximately 80% found just once. The specimen sequenced was PBMCs. The receptor set was obtained from a woman aged 45-65 years in good health and CMV-seronegative. The CDR3 runs from the conserved cysteine through the conserved F or W. The order of the fields is clone size, J gene, D gene, V gene, CDR3 protein, CDR3 DNA. The D gene is left open where the match is weak. A row's size may be missing; if present it is once, few, many or a size class.

abundance: -; j_gene: TRBJ1-1; d_gene: -; v_gene: TRBV19; CDR3aa: CASSMDRGGRSNTEAFF; CDR3nt: TGTGCCAGTAGTATGGATAGGGGGGGCAGGTCGAACACTGAAGCTTTCTTT
abundance: once; j_gene: TRBJ1-5; d_gene: -; v_gene: TRBV12-2; CDR3aa: CASRPRPGNQPQHF; CDR3nt: TGTGCAAGTCGCCCCCGTCCGGGCAATCAGCCCCAGCATTTT
abundance: -; j_gene: TRBJ2-5; d_gene: TRBD1; v_gene: TRBV6-5; CDR3aa: CASSSRQGQETQYF; CDR3nt: TGTGCCAGCAGTTCACGACAGGGCCAAGAGACCCAATACTTC
abundance: -; j_gene: TRBJ2-1; d_gene: TRBD1; v_gene: TRBV18; CDR3aa: CASSPDLSGQGQFF; CDR3nt: TGTGCCAGCTCACCAGATCTCTCCGGACAGGGACAGTTCTTC
abundance: -; j_gene: TRBJ2-1; d_gene: -; v_gene: TRBV27; CDR3aa: CASSPLGQTSYNEQFF; CDR3nt: TGTGCCAGCAGTCCCCTTGGACAGACCTCCTACAATGAGCAGTTCTTC
abundance: few; j_gene: TRBJ1-4; d_gene: -; v_gene: TRBV11-2; CDR3aa: CASSPRLGLGEKLFF; CDR3nt: TGTGCCAGCAGCCCCCGACTGGGGCTAGGTGAAAAACTGTTTTTT
abundance: -; j_gene: TRBJ1-1; d_gene: -; v_gene: TRBV28; CDR3aa: CASSPPPSQRRYTEAFF; CDR3nt: TGTGCCAGCAGTCCCCCGCCATCACAGAGACGGTACACTGAAGCTTTCTTT
abundance: -; j_gene: TRBJ2-6; d_gene: TRBD2; v_gene: TRBV19; CDR3aa: CASSYILAGGGANVLTF; CDR3nt: TGTGCCAGTAGTTATATTTTGGCGGGAGGTGGGGCCAACGTCCTGACTTTC
abundance: -; j_gene: TRBJ2-2; d_gene: TRBD2; v_gene: TRBV11-1; CDR3aa: CASSYLPAGIAGELFF; CDR3nt: TGTGCCAGCAGCTATTTGCCAGCGGGGATTGCAGGGGAGCTGTTTTTT
abundance: -; j_gene: TRBJ2-1; d_gene: TRBD2; v_gene: TRBV5-4; CDR3aa: CASSLASGGIREQFF; CDR3nt: TGTGCCAGCAGCTTGGCTAGCGGGGGGATCAGAGAGCAGTTCTTC
abundance: -; j_gene: TRBJ2-1; d_gene: TRBD2; v_gene: TRBV11-2; CDR3aa: CASSSAGTTYNEQFF; CDR3nt: TGTGCCAGCAGCTCAGCCGGGACTACATACAATGAGCAGTTCTTC
abundance: -; j_gene: TRBJ2-1; d_gene: TRBD2; v_gene: TRBV5-1; CDR3aa: CASSLGTSGRFYNEQFF; CDR3nt: TGCGCCAGCAGCCTCGGGACTAGCGGAAGATTCTACAATGAGCAGTTCTTC
abundance: -; j_gene: TRBJ2-7; d_gene: TRBD1; v_gene: TRBV15; CDR3aa: CATSKGGDRAHEQYF; CDR3nt: TGTGCCACCAGCAAAGGAGGCGACAGGGCCCACGAGCAGTACTTC
abundance: -; j_gene: TRBJ1-1; d_gene: -; v_gene: TRBV7-9; CDR3aa: CASSLRGAEAFF; CDR3nt: TGTGCCAGCAGCTTACGAGGAGCTGAAGCTTTCTTT
abundance: -; j_gene: TRBJ2-7; d_gene: -; v_gene: TRBV28; CDR3aa: CASSLRGKPYEQYF; CDR3nt: TGTGCCAGCAGTTTAAGAGGAAAACCCTACGAGCAGTACTTC
abundance: -; j_gene: TRBJ2-1; d_gene: -; v_gene: TRBV18; CDR3aa: CASSPSTYYNEQFF; CDR3nt: TGTGCCAGCTCACCGTCGACATACTACAATGAGCAGTTCTTC
abundance: -; j_gene: TRBJ2-5; d_gene: TRBD2; v_gene: TRBV19; CDR3aa: CASTAGGRQETQYF; CDR3nt: TGTGCCAGTACGGCCGGGGGGAGGCAAGAGACCCAGTACTTC
abundance: -; j_gene: TRBJ1-4; d_gene: -; v_gene: TRBV4-1; CDR3aa: CARTQAIFEKLFF; CDR3nt: TGCGCCAGGACCCAGGCCATTTTCGAAAAACTGTTTTTT
abundance: -; j_gene: TRBJ2-1; d_gene: TRBD2; v_gene: TRBV9; CDR3aa: CASSFQGLAASYNEQFF; CDR3nt: TGTGCCAGCAGCTTCCAGGGACTAGCGGCTTCCTACAATGAGCAGTTCTTC
abundance: -; j_gene: TRBJ2-7; d_gene: -; v_gene: TRBV15; CDR3aa: CATSRGGRGSDEQYF; CDR3nt: TGTGCCACCAGCAGAGGCGGCAGGGGATCCGACGAGCAGTACTTC
abundance: -; j_gene: TRBJ2-1; d_gene: TRBD1; v_gene: TRBV30; CDR3aa: CAWSGSRVWLGTGLNEQFF; CDR3nt: TGTGCCTGGAGTGGATCACGGGTGTGGCTCGGGACAGGGTTGAATGAGCAGTTCTTC
abundance: -; j_gene: TRBJ2-7; d_gene: TRBD2; v_gene: TRBV28; CDR3aa: CASSLMVASGKGEQYF; CDR3nt: TGTGCCAGCAGTTTGATGGTCGCTAGCGGGAAGGGTGAGCAGTACTTC
abundance: -; j_gene: TRBJ2-5; d_gene: TRBD1; v_gene: TRBV19; CDR3aa: CASRPGDRALIPETQYF; CDR3nt: TGTGCCAGTAGACCCGGGGACAGGGCCCTAATTCCGGAGACCCAGTACTTC
abundance: -; j_gene: TRBJ2-7; d_gene: TRBD1; v_gene: TRBV10-2; CDR3aa: CASRPGTGGYEQYF; CDR3nt: TGCGCCAGCAGACCTGGGACAGGGGGCTACGAGCAGTACTTC
abundance: -; j_gene: TRBJ2-3; d_gene: -; v_gene: TRBV9; CDR3aa: CASSVALDGLDTDTQYF; CDR3nt: TGTGCCAGCAGCGTAGCTTTGGACGGACTTGACACAGATACGCAGTATTTT
abundance: -; j_gene: TRBJ2-5; d_gene: TRBD2; v_gene: TRBV5-1; CDR3aa: CASSFGLAGEETQYF; CDR3nt: TGCGCCAGCAGCTTCGGACTAGCGGGAGAGGAGACCCAGTACTTC
abundance: few; j_gene: TRBJ1-5; d_gene: TRBD1; v_gene: TRBV7-9; CDR3aa: CASSLTGGGNQPQHF; CDR3nt: TGTGCCAGCAGCTTGACAGGGGGCGGGAATCAGCCCCAGCATTTT
abundance: few; j_gene: TRBJ1-2; d_gene: TRBD1; v_gene: TRBV30; CDR3aa: CAWSAGTGGGYTF; CDR3nt: TGTGCCTGGAGTGCCGGGACAGGGGGTGGCTACACCTTC
abundance: -; j_gene: TRBJ1-5; d_gene: -; v_gene: TRBV28; CDR3aa: CAIKQGGNQPQHF; CDR3nt: TGTGCCATCAAACAGGGTGGCAATCAGCCCCAGCATTTT
abundance: -; j_gene: TRBJ2-7; d_gene: TRBD2; v_gene: TRBV19; CDR3aa: CASSIDGAREDEQYF; CDR3nt: TGTGCCAGTAGTATAGATGGGGCTCGGGAGGACGAGCAGTACTTC
abundance: -; j_gene: TRBJ2-4; d_gene: TRBD2; v_gene: TRBV7-9; CDR3aa: CASSLGRDDKNIQYF; CDR3nt: TGTGCCAGCAGCCTCGGGAGGGATGACAAAAACATTCAGTACTTC
abundance: once; j_gene: TRBJ1-1; d_gene: -; v_gene: TRBV5-4; CDR3aa: CASSPPRGAGTEAFF; CDR3nt: TGTGCCAGCAGCCCACCGCGGGGGGCGGGCACTGAAGCTTTCTTT
abundance: -; j_gene: TRBJ2-3; d_gene: TRBD1; v_gene: TRBV7-2; CDR3aa: CASSLDRVGDTQYF; CDR3nt: TGTGCCAGCAGCCTAGACAGGGTGGGTGATACGCAGTATTTT
abundance: -; j_gene: TRBJ2-7; d_gene: TRBD1; v_gene: TRBV5-6; CDR3aa: CASSLIRDRGEQYF; CDR3nt: TGTGCCAGCAGCTTAATCCGGGACAGGGGCGAGCAGTACTTC
abundance: -; j_gene: TRBJ2-2; d_gene: TRBD2; v_gene: TRBV7-2; CDR3aa: CASRSGVTGELFF; CDR3nt: TGTGCCAGCAGGAGCGGGGTGACCGGGGAGCTGTTTTTT
abundance: -; j_gene: TRBJ2-6; d_gene: -; v_gene: TRBV2; CDR3aa: CASRGGAGANVLTF; CDR3nt: TGTGCCAGCAGGGGAGGAGCAGGGGCCAACGTCCTGACTTTC
abundance: -; j_gene: TRBJ2-1; d_gene: TRBD2; v_gene: TRBV9; CDR3aa: CASSGTPGLAGIGEQFF; CDR3nt: TGTGCCAGCAGCGGGACACCGGGACTAGCGGGGATAGGGGAGCAGTTCTTC
abundance: -; j_gene: TRBJ1-2; d_gene: -; v_gene: TRBV11-2; CDR3aa: CASSSNQAWGYTF; CDR3nt: TGTGCCAGCAGCTCGAACCAGGCGTGGGGCTACACCTTC
abundance: -; j_gene: TRBJ2-2; d_gene: TRBD2; v_gene: TRBV27; CDR3aa: CASSGWTSGSLTGELFF; CDR3nt: TGTGCCAGCAGTGGTTGGACTAGCGGGAGTCTGACCGGGGAGCTGTTTTTT
abundance: -; j_gene: TRBJ1-2; d_gene: TRBD1; v_gene: TRBV14; CDR3aa: CASSSPDRVAYGYTF; CDR3nt: TGTGCCAGCAGCTCTCCGGACAGGGTGGCCTATGGCTACACCTTC
abundance: -; j_gene: TRBJ2-5; d_gene: -; v_gene: TRBV30; CDR3aa: CAWSVKVGSGERETQYF; CDR3nt: TGTGCCTGGAGTGTAAAGGTCGGGTCTGGGGAGAGAGAGACCCAGTACTTC
abundance: once; j_gene: TRBJ2-5; d_gene: -; v_gene: TRBV27; CDR3aa: CASSQQETQYF; CDR3nt: TGTGCCAGCAGCCAACAAGAGACCCAGTACTTC